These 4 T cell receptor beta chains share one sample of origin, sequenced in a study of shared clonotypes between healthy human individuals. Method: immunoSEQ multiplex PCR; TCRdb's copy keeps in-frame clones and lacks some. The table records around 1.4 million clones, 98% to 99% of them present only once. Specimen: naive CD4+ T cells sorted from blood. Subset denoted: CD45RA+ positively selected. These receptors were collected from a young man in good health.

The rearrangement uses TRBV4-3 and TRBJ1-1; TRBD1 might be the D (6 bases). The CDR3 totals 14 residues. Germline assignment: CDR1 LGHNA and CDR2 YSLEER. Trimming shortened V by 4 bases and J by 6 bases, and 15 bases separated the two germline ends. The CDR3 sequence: CASSPGRGRAEAFF. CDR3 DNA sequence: TGCGCCAGCAGCCCGGGGCGGGGGCGCGCTGAAGCTTTCTTT.

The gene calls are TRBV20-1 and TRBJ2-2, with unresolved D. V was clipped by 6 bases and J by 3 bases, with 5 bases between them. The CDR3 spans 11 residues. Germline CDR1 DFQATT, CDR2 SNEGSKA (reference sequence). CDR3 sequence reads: CSAADTGELFF. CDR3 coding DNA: TGCAGTGCGGCGGACACCGGGGAGCTGTTTTTT.

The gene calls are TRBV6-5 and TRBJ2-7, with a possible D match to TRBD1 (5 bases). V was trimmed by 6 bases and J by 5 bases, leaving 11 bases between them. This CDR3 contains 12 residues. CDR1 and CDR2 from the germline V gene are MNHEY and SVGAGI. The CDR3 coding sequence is TGTGCCAGCAGCAGGGTTCCCAACGAGCAGTACTTC. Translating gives CASSRVPNEQYF.

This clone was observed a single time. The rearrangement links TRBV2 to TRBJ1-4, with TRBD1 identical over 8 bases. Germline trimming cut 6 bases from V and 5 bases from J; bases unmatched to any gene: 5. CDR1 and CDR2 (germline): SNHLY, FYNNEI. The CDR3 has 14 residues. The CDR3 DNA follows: TGTGCCAGCAGCTATACAGGGGGGAATGAAAAACTGTTTTTT. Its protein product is CASSYTGGNEKLFF.